The 3 T cell receptor beta chains given below trace back to one sample, sequenced in a study of OX40 agonist ivuxolimab in advanced cancers. Assay used: immunoSEQ multiplex PCR; TCRdb lists only in-frame clones, some missing. The data hold about 86,000 clones, with 87% observed a single time. The material sequenced was CD4+ or CD8+ T cells sorted from blood, taken in a trial of the OX40 agonist ivuxolimab. The receptor source for this set is an adult with an advanced solid tumor such as melanoma, head and neck, liver or kidney cancer.

V is TRBV11-2 and J is TRBJ2-1, with 8 bases aligning to TRBD1. The V gene end was trimmed by 5 bases and the J gene end by 4 bases; junction bases not matched to a gene: 4. The CDR3 covers 14 residues. Germline CDR1 and CDR2: SGHAT and FQNNGV. CDR3: CASSHGQGYNEQFF. The CDR3, as DNA: TGTGCCAGCAGCCACGGACAGGGATACAATGAGCAGTTCTTC.

This clone has just a few counts. The CDR3 is CASTRGLGNTGELFF. The CDR3 coding sequence is TGTGCCAGCACCCGGGGACTAGGGAACACCGGGGAGCTGTTTTTT. This rearrangement joins TRBV2 to TRBJ2-2; 8 positions agree with TRBD2. The CDR3 is made up of 15 amino acids. V shed 7 bases and J 1 base; nucleotides not matched to a gene: 5. Germline CDR1 and CDR2: SNHLY and FYNNEI.

The V gene is TRBV28, the J gene TRBJ2-1; the D gene is possibly TRBD2 (6 bases). Germline loops: CDR1 MDHEN, CDR2 SYDVKM. Trimming stripped 7 bases from V and 7 bases from J, with 23 bases between. The CDR3 runs 16 residues. DNA of the CDR3: TGTGCCAGCATTGGCACACCGGGAGCTCTGAGGAATGAGCAGTTCTTC. This encodes CASIGTPGALRNEQFF.